This T cell receptor (beta chain) was obtained from a study of identical twins. The CDR3 sequence is 13 residues long. The trim removed 6 bases at V and 8 bases at J, leaving 9 bases unmatched. Looked up from germline, CDR1 is MNHEY and CDR2 is SVGEGT. Notes on the study in general: Insertions were fewer in abundant cord blood beta clonotypes, whereas memory repertoires showed none of this pattern. Potential partial confounding of zero-insertion analyses by invariant MAIT and iNKT cells was noted.

This clonotype was seen a handful of times. The target antigen is unknown. TCRdb recomputed calls from the 5' RACE reads with MiXCR, one row per CDR3 protein. The sample shows 400,000 to 500,000 distinct CDR3 sequences, approximately 15% of them seen only once. The same specimen was also included in a second study, on yellow fever vaccine responses in identical twins.

Source material: CD4+ T cells sorted from blood. This receptor was obtained from a woman aged 18 to 35 in good health. The genes are TRBV6-2 or TRBV6-3 and TRBJ1-2, with 7 nucleotides matching TRBD1. Written as DNA, the CDR3 is TGTGCCAGCAGCCGAGACAGGGAGCGGGGCTACACCTTC. Residues: CASSRDRERGYTF.